This TCR beta chain was sequenced in a study of spatial heterogeneity in lung cancer. Overall study context: There were consistently more beta-chain sequences detected than alpha-chain sequences. Overall study findings and caveats: Follow-up blood showed ubiquitous expanded tumor TCRs less than blood at resection did.

The J segment lost 8 bases and the V segment lost 4 bases, leaving 4 bases of the junction unmatched. Germline V gives CDR1 ENHRY, CDR2 SYGVKD. The CDR3 totals 14 residues. Sample time point: blood at routine non-recurrence follow-up after resection. Sequencing covered unsorted whole RNA taken from tumor, nontumor lung or frozen PBMC. Every TCR cDNA molecule bore its own unique molecular identifier. TCRdb itself ran the 5' RACE reads through MiXCR, one entry per CDR3 protein. This table holds roughly 120,000 distinct CDR3 sequences, 12% found once. This clonotype was picked up many times. Its antigen remains unknown.

This TCR came from a male donor with early-stage non-small cell lung cancer. This material consisted of PBMCs, taken at follow-up. The chain carries TRBV10-3 and TRBJ2-1; 11 bases are shared with TRBD2. The CDR3 coding sequence is TGTGCCATCAGTGGGCTAGCGGGGGGCGATGAGCAGTTCTTC. This codes for CAISGLAGGDEQFF.